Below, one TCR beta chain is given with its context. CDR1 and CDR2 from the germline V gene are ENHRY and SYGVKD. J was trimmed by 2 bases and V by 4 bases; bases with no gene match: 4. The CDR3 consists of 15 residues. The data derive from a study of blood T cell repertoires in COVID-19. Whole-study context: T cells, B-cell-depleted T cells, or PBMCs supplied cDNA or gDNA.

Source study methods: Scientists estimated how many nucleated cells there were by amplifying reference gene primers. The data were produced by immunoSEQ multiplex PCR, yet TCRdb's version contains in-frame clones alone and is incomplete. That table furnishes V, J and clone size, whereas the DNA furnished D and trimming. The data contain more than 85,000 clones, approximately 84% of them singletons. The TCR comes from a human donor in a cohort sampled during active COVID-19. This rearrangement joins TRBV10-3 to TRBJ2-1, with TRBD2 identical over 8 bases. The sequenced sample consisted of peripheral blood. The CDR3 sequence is CAISAPGLAYNEQFF. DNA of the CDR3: TGTGCCATCAGTGCCCCGGGACTAGCCTACAATGAGCAGTTCTTC.